The 4 T cell receptor beta chains listed next were all sequenced from one sample in a study of T cells in Graves' hyperthyroidism and ophthalmopathy. Amplification of TCR beta CDR3 regions was performed using RNA transcripts as template. The HTBI primer set was used in a first-round RT-PCR of the TCR CDR3. TCRdb reprocessed the multiplex PCR reads with MiXCR, giving one entry per CDR3 protein. The sample consists of about 37,000 distinct CDR3 sequences, 50% to 55% of them appearing once. The specimen sequenced was blood. The receptors were gathered from a middle-aged man with Graves' ophthalmopathy.

The genes are TRBV20-1 and TRBJ2-1; 10 bases match TRBD1. The CDR3 loop spans 14 amino acids. Germline lookup yields CDR1 DFQATT and CDR2 SNEGSKA (reference sequence). The ends lost 3 bases at V and 8 bases at J; junction bases unmatched: 7. The CDR3 loop is CSASAGTGAYEQFF. The CDR3 coding sequence is TGCAGTGCTAGCGCCGGGACAGGGGCCTATGAGCAGTTCTTC.

V usage is TRBV27 and J usage is TRBJ2-3, with TRBD2 as a possible D gene (6 bases). The ends were cut back, 9 bases at V and 5 bases at J, with 12 bases in the middle. The germline V gene has CDR1 MNHEY and CDR2 SMNVEV (reference sequence). The CDR3 spans 12 residues. CDR3 in amino acids: CASYRELDTQYF. Here the CDR3 DNA reads TGTGCCAGTTACCGGGAGTTAGATACGCAGTATTTT.

The chain uses TRBV12-3 or TRBV12-4 and TRBJ1-1; the D is unclear. Trimming left V 1 base short and J 2 bases short, with 5 bases between. This CDR3 is built from 13 residues. The CDR3: CASSLGDNTEAFF. Written as DNA, the CDR3 is TGTGCCAGCAGTTTAGGAGATAACACTGAAGCTTTCTTT.

The chain uses TRBV10-3 and TRBJ1-1, with 9 bases lining up with TRBD1. This CDR3 has 15 residues. J lost 6 bases, V lost 0 bases, and 5 bases had no gene match. Germline assignment: CDR1 ENHRY and CDR2 SYGVKD. The CDR3 nucleotides are TGTGCCATCAGTGAGTCGGCGGACAGGGGCGCTGAAGCTTTCTTT. Translation: CAISESADRGAEAFF.